This T cell receptor beta chain was found in a study of T cell responses to AZD1222 COVID-19 vaccine. Study-wide results and limits: None of the repertoires were sampled until the peak T cell response had passed. Females made up more of the donors, who were largely white British, and clonal diversity may have come out too low. A reported finding is that nearly half of spike-specific TCRs target unmutated variant regions.

Using immunoSEQ multiplex PCR, the repertoire was profiled, and TCRdb retains in-frame clones only, with some absent. The sample holds 130,000 to 150,000 clones, 90% to 95% seen once. V shed 0 bases and J 5 bases; nucleotides not matched to a gene: 5. The length of the CDR3 is 15 residues. Germline assignment: CDR1 SGHKS and CDR2 YYEKEE (reference sequence). Of note for this clone: What it binds is unknown.

The chain has TRBV5-5 and TRBJ1-2; 9 bases align to TRBD1. The source was peripheral blood, collected on day 0 of AZD1222 vaccination. The clonotype comes from an adult in good health. For the CDR3, the DNA is TGTGCCAGCAGCTTGGCGGGGACAGGGACGTATGGCTACACCTTC. Translated: CASSLAGTGTYGYTF.